The clone carrying this T cell receptor beta chain was observed many times. Its antigen is as yet unknown. TCRdb passed the 5' RACE reads through MiXCR, listing each CDR3 protein once. In the table there are some 120,000 distinct CDR3 sequences, roughly 3.2% of which are singletons. The sample belongs to a study of neurological immune-mediated disorders. General observations from the study: Among 34 multiple sclerosis patients, 18 had repertoires that phylogenetic grouping placed in one related-CDR3 cluster, a possible signature. Whereas HTLV-1-associated myelopathy showed the most TCR clonal expansion, multiple sclerosis showed the least, with levels below those of healthy controls.

CDR3 size: 13 residues. V lost 2 bases to trimming and J lost 2 bases, with 6 bases between them. The sequence derives from a woman between 25 and 40 years old with multiple sclerosis. The sequenced sample was PBMCs. V gene TRBV12-3 or TRBV12-4 combines with J gene TRBJ1-2; D unresolved. Here the CDR3 reads CASSLYTNYGYTF. CDR3 DNA: TGTGCCAGCAGTTTATACACCAACTATGGCTACACCTTC.